Reported below is one TCR beta chain. TCRdb ran MiXCR on the RT-PCR reads and lists one entry per CDR3 protein. The sample records about 540,000 distinct CDR3 sequences, roughly 25% being singletons. Trimming removed 4 bases from V and 5 bases from J, with 12 bases in between. The CDR3 length is 13 residues. CDR1 and CDR2 (germline): SGHRS, YFSETQ. This entry comes from a study of response to subunit inactivated influenza vaccine. This sample also appeared in a second study, on T cells expressing NK-cell markers. That work states: Beta-chain TCR cDNA was generated via 5'RACE template switching with UMIs.

Sequencing was performed on CD4+ T cells sorted from PBMCs, taken approximately 12 days after vaccination. This clonotype was sampled from a man aged 50-59 years who received an inactivated influenza vaccine. The chain carries TRBV5-1 and TRBJ1-2; weak D call: TRBD1 (6 bases). In nucleotides, the CDR3 is TGCGCCAGCAGCGACGGCCAGGGGTATGGCTACACCTTC. It codes for CASSDGQGYGYTF.